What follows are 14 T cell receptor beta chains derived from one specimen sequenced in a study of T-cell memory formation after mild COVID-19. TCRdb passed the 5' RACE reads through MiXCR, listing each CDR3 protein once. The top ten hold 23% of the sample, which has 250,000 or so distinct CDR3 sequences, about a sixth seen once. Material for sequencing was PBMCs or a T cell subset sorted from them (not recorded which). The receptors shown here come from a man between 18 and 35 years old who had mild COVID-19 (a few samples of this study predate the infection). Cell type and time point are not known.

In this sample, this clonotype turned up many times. CDR3 nucleotide sequence: TGTGCCAGCAGCCGACGAAGGGCGGGGGAGACCCAGTACTTC. It yields the protein CASSRRRAGETQYF. This chain uses TRBV7-9 with TRBJ2-5; D may be TRBD2 (6 bases). The germline gives CDR1 SEHNR, CDR2 FQNEAQ (reference sequence). The CDR3 has 14 residues. Trimming pared 5 bases from V and 5 bases from J, leaving 15 bases between.

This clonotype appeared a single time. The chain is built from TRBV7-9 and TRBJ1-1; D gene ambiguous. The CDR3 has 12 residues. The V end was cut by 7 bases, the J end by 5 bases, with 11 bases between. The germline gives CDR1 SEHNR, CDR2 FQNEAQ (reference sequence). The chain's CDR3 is CASTSPGTEAFF. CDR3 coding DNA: TGTGCCAGCACCTCGCCGGGGACTGAAGCTTTCTTT. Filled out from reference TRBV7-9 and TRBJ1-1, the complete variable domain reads DTGVSQNPRHKITKRGQNVTFRCDPISEHNRLYWYRQTLGQGPEFLTYFQNEAQLEKSRLLSDRFSAERPKGSFSTLEIQRTEQGDSAMYLCASTSPGTEAFFGQGTRLTVV.

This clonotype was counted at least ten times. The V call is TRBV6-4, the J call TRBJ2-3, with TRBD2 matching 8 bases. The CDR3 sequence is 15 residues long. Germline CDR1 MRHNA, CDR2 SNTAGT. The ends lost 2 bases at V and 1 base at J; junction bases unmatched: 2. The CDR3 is CASSDEAGGTDTQYF. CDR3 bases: TGTGCCAGCAGTGACGAAGCGGGGGGCACAGATACGCAGTATTTT.

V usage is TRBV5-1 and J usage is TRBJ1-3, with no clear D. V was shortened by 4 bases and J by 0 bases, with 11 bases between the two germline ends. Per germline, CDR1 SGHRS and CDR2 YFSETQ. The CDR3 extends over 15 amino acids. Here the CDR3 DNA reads TGCGCCAGCAGCCAGGACTGGAGCTCTGGAAACACCATATATTTT. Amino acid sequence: CASSQDWSSGNTIYF. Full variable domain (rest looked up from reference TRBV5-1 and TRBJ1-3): KAGVTQTPRYLIKTRGQQVTLSCSPISGHRSVSWYQQTPGQGLQFLFEYFSETQRNKGNFPGRFSGRQFSNSRSEMNVSTLELGDSALYLCASSQDWSSGNTIYFGEGSWLTVV.

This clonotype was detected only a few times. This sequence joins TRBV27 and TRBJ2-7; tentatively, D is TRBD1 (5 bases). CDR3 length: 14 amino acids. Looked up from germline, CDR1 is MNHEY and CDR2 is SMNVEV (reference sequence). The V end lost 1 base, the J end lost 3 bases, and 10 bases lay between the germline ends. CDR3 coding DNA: TGTGCCAGCAGTTTATATGGTACAGGCTACGAGCAGTACGTC. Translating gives CASSLYGTGYEQYV.

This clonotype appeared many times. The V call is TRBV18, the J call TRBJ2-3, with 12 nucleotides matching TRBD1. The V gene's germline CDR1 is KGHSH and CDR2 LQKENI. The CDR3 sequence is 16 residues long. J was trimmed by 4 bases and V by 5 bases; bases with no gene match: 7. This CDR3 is CASSSTGTGGPDTQYF. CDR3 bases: TGTGCCAGCTCATCGACCGGGACAGGGGGCCCAGATACGCAGTATTTT.

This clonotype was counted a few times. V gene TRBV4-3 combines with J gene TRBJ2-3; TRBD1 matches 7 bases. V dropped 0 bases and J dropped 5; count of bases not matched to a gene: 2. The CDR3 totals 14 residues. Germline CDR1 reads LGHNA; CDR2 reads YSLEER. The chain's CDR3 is CASSQDRQGDTQYF. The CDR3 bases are TGCGCCAGCAGCCAAGATCGACAGGGAGATACGCAGTATTTT.

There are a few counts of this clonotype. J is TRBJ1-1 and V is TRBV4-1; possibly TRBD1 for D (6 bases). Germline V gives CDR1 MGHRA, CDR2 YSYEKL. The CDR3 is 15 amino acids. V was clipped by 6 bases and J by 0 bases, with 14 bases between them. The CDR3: CASRDSLYMNTEAFF. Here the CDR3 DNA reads TGCGCCAGCAGGGACAGCCTCTATATGAACACTGAAGCTTTCTTT.

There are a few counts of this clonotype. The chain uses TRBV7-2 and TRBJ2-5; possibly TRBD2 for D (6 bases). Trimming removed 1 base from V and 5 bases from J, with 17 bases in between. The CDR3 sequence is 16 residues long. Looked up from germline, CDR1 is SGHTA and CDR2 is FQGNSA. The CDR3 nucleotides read TGTGCCAGCAGCTTAGAGAAGACTAGGCCACGGGAGACCCAGTACTTC. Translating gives CASSLEKTRPRETQYF. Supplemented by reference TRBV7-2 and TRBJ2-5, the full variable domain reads GAGVSQSPSNKVTEKGKDVELRCDPISGHTALYWYRQSLGQGLEFLIYFQGNSAPDKSGLPSDRFSAERTGGSVSTLTIQRTQQEDSAVYLCASSLEKTRPRETQYFGPGTRLLVL.

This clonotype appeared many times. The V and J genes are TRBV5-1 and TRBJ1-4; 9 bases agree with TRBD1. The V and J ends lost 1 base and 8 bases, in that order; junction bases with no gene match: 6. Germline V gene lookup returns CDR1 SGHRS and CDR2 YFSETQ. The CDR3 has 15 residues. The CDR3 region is CASSLLGQGEEKLFF. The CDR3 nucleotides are TGCGCCAGCAGCTTGCTGGGACAGGGTGAGGAAAAACTGTTTTTT.

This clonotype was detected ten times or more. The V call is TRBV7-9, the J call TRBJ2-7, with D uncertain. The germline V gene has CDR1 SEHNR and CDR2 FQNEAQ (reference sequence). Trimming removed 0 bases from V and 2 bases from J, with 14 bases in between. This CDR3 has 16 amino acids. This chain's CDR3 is CASSLARGKVAYEQYF. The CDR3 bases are TGTGCCAGCAGCTTAGCGCGAGGTAAAGTAGCCTACGAGCAGTACTTC.

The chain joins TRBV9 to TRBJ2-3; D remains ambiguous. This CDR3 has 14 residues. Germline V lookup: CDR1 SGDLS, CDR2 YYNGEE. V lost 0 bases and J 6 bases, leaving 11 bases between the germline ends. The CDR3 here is CASSVDSRHDTQYF. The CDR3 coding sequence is TGTGCCAGCAGCGTAGACAGCCGCCACGATACGCAGTATTTT.

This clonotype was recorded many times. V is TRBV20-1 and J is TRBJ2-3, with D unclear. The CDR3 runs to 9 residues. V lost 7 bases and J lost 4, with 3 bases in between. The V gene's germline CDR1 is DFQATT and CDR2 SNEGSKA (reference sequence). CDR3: CSDSDTQYF. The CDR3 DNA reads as TGCAGTGACTCAGATACGCAGTATTTT.

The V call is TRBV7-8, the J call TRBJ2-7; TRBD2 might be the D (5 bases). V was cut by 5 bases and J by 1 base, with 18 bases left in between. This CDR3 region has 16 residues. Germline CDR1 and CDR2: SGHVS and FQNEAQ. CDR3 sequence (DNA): TGTGCCAGCAGCGCTTCGGACTCGATTCCTTCCTACGAGCAGTACTTC. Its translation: CASSASDSIPSYEQYF.